A single sample gave rise to the 19 T cell receptor beta chains below, sequenced in a study of beta chain features in type 1 diabetes. Isolated RNA was reverse transcribed in full, so expressed TCRB transcripts were sequenced. Repertoires were generated with immunoSEQ multiplex PCR, while TCRdb's copy carries only in-frame clones and drops some. The sample contains roughly 450,000 clones, approximately 14% of which appear only once. What was sequenced was naive CD4+ T cells from blood. These receptors originate from a young man in good health.

This clone was seen only a few times. This rearrangement joins TRBV18 to TRBJ1-6, with unresolved D. CDR1 and CDR2 (germline): KGHSH, LQKENI. V lost 1 base and J 5 bases, leaving 9 bases between the germline ends. This CDR3 is built from 15 residues. The CDR3 nucleotides read TGTGCCAGCTCACCACAGAGGCGAGATAATTCACCCCTCCACTTT. Its translation: CASSPQRRDNSPLHF.

The chain joins TRBV5-1 to TRBJ1-5; D call uncertain. CDR3 length equals 14 residues. The V end lost 6 bases, the J end lost 6 bases, and 16 bases lay between the germline ends. Germline V gene lookup returns CDR1 SGHRS and CDR2 YFSETQ. The CDR3 DNA follows: TGCGCCAGCAAGGTCGGCATCAGTCCTCAGCCCCAGCATTTT. Translating gives CASKVGISPQPQHF.

This chain links TRBV30 with TRBJ1-2; TRBD1 matches at 7 bases. The CDR3 has 11 residues. The germline V gene encodes CDR1 GTSNPN and CDR2 SVGIG (reference sequence). V lost 5 bases and J lost 3; bases outside the gene matches: 0. The CDR3 DNA is TGTGCCTGGGGACAGGACTATGGCTACACCTTC. Its protein product is CAWGQDYGYTF.

The CDR3 loop reads CASSEVGALSYEQYF. CDR3 DNA sequence: TGTGCCAGCAGTGAAGTAGGGGCGCTCTCCTACGAGCAGTACTTC. V usage is TRBV2 and J usage is TRBJ2-7; maybe TRBD1 (5 bases). Germline V lookup: CDR1 SNHLY, CDR2 FYNNEI. Trimming pared 1 base from V and 0 bases from J, leaving 10 bases between. This CDR3 region has 15 residues.

This clone came up a few times. This chain joins TRBV4-3 and TRBJ2-7; D gene ambiguous. This CDR3 comprises 15 residues. Germline lookup yields CDR1 LGHNA and CDR2 YSLEER. V was clipped by 0 bases and J by 1 base, with 10 bases between them. The CDR3, as DNA: TGCGCCAGCAGCCAAGATCACGACCATTCCTACGAGCAGTACTTC. This translates into CASSQDHDHSYEQYF.

V and J are TRBV25-1 and TRBJ1-1; D is perhaps TRBD1 (6 bases). CDR1 and CDR2 from the germline V gene are MGHDK and SYGVNS. Trimming removed 3 bases at V and 4 bases at J, with 12 bases between. The CDR3 contains 14 residues. This chain's CDR3 is CASSDSTRGTEAFF. In DNA, the CDR3 is TGTGCCAGCAGTGATTCGACCAGGGGCACTGAAGCTTTCTTT.

This clone was found a few times. The gene calls are TRBV2 and TRBJ2-1; the D call may be TRBD1 or TRBD2 (5 bases each). CDR1 is SNHLY and CDR2 is FYNNEI in the germline V gene. Trimming stripped 7 bases from V and 5 bases from J, with 18 bases between. The CDR3 covers 15 residues. The CDR3 is CASTSTGTANNEQFF. The CDR3 DNA reads as TGTGCCAGCACAAGCACCGGGACGGCGAACAATGAGCAGTTCTTC.

This clone was seen only a few times. The gene calls are TRBV6-8 and TRBJ2-1, with 10 bases aligning to TRBD2. J was trimmed by 7 bases and V by 5 bases; bases with no gene match: 5. CDR1 and CDR2 from the germline V gene are MNHGY and SAAAGT. This CDR3 is 14 amino acids long. The CDR3 spells CASSAGLAENEQFF. The CDR3 DNA follows: TGTGCCAGCAGTGCCGGACTAGCGGAGAATGAGCAGTTCTTC.

This clone was counted only a few times. The chain is built from TRBV11-2 and TRBJ2-1; 13 nucleotides align to TRBD2. The V segment lost 4 bases and the J segment 10 bases; nucleotides outside the gene matches: 4. The CDR3 loop spans 14 amino acids. CDR1 and CDR2 (germline): SGHAT, FQNNGV. In DNA, the CDR3 is TGTGCCAGCAGCTCCGGACTAGCGGGGGCCGAGCAGTTCTTC. It yields the protein CASSSGLAGAEQFF.

This clone was detected only a few times. V gene TRBV9 combines with J gene TRBJ2-3; the D is unclear. V was trimmed by 5 bases and J by 0 bases, leaving 7 bases between them. The CDR3 is 13 residues long. CDR1 and CDR2 from the germline V gene are SGDLS and YYNGEE. Here the CDR3 DNA reads TGTGCCAGCAGACCGCCTAGCACAGATACGCAGTATTTT. Translated: CASRPPSTDTQYF.

The chain couples TRBV5-1 to TRBJ2-1, with D possibly TRBD1 on 5 matching bases. The CDR3 is made up of 18 amino acids. Germline V gives CDR1 SGHRS, CDR2 YFSETQ. V was pared by 0 bases and J by 3 bases, with 19 bases between. The CDR3 bases are TGCGCCAGCAGCTTGGGCCCTAAGGGGATGGATTACTACAATGAGCAGTTCTTC. Its translation: CASSLGPKGMDYYNEQFF.

The V and J genes are TRBV14 and TRBJ1-1; 7 bases align to TRBD1. CDR3 size: 14 residues. V was clipped by 0 bases and J by 7 bases; unmatched bases: 5. Germline V gene data show CDR1 as SGHDN and CDR2 as FVKESK. CDR3 coding DNA: TGTGCCAGCAGCCAAGAAATTAGGACAGGTGAAGCTTTCTTT. It translates to CASSQEIRTGEAFF.

The rearrangement links TRBV9 to TRBJ1-2; 8 bases fit TRBD1. With V trimmed by 4 bases and J by 3 bases, 8 bases remained unmatched. The CDR3 consists of 15 residues. CDR1 is SGDLS and CDR2 is YYNGEE in the germline V gene. The CDR3, as DNA: TGTGCCAGCAGCACCCACCCGGACAGGGACTATGGCTACACCTTC. It encodes CASSTHPDRDYGYTF.

Here the CDR3 reads CASSDIGLTDTQYF. The CDR3 DNA follows: TGTGCCAGCAGTGACATAGGGTTGACAGATACGCAGTATTTT. This chain connects TRBV6-5 to TRBJ2-3; D gene ambiguous. In germline, CDR1 is MNHEY, CDR2 SVGAGI. The CDR3 length is 14 residues. The V gene lost 5 bases and the J gene lost 3 bases, with 12 bases spanning the gap.

This rearrangement joins TRBV5-1 to TRBJ1-2; 9 bases are shared with TRBD1. The CDR3 has 14 residues. Germline CDR1 reads SGHRS; CDR2 reads YFSETQ. Trimming removed 4 bases from V and 2 bases from J; junction bases left unmatched: 3. CDR3 bases: TGCGCCAGCAGCCCTGGGACAGGGAACTATGGCTACACCTTC. Protein: CASSPGTGNYGYTF. The full variable domain, its missing parts supplied by reference TRBV5-1 and TRBJ1-2, is KAGVTQTPRYLIKTRGQQVTLSCSPISGHRSVSWYQQTPGQGLQFLFEYFSETQRNKGNFPGRFSGRQFSNSRSEMNVSTLELGDSALYLCASSPGTGNYGYTFGSGTRLTVV.

The V call is TRBV16, the J call TRBJ1-2; D unresolved. The ends were cut back, 1 base at V and 7 bases at J, with 10 bases in the middle. This CDR3 is built from 13 residues. Germline values: CDR1 KGHSY, CDR2 FQNENV. DNA for the CDR3: TGTGCCAGCAGCCAATTTCCGGATAGTGGCTACACCTTC. It codes for CASSQFPDSGYTF. Variable domain in full (rest from reference TRBV16 and TRBJ1-2): GEEVAQTPKHLVRGEGQKAKLYCAPIKGHSYVFWYQQVLKNEFKFLISFQNENVFDETGMPKERFSAKCLPNSPCSLEIQATKLEDSAVYFCASSQFPDSGYTFGSGTRLTVV.

This clone has only a few counts. This chain links TRBV5-1 with TRBJ2-2, with D perhaps matching TRBD1 (5 bases). Trimming pared 2 bases from V and 5 bases from J, leaving 16 bases between. This CDR3 has 16 amino acids. The germline CDR1 and CDR2 sequences are SGHRS and YFSETQ. The CDR3 nucleotides are TGCGCCAGCAGCTTCCCACCAAGGGGATTGACCGGGGAGCTGTTTTTT. It translates to CASSFPPRGLTGELFF. The full variable domain, in which reference TRBV5-1 and TRBJ2-2 provide the parts outside the CDR3, is KAGVTQTPRYLIKTRGQQVTLSCSPISGHRSVSWYQQTPGQGLQFLFEYFSETQRNKGNFPGRFSGRQFSNSRSEMNVSTLELGDSALYLCASSFPPRGLTGELFFGEGSRLTVL.

This clone has more than one count but fewer than ten. V gene TRBV5-4 combines with J gene TRBJ2-7; unclear D gene. Deletions cut 4 bases from V and 3 bases from J, with 11 bases between. Germline CDR1 and CDR2: SGHNT and YYREEE (reference sequence). CDR3 length equals 13 residues. The CDR3 DNA reads as TGTGCCAGCAGCAACCAGACGGGCTACGAGCAGTACTTC. Translated, it gives CASSNQTGYEQYF. The full variable domain, with the rest looked up from reference TRBV5-4 and TRBJ2-7, is ETGVTQSPTHLIKTRGQQVTLRCSSQSGHNTVSWYQQALGQGPQFIFQYYREEENGRGNFPPRFSGLQFPNYSSELNVNALELDDSALYLCASSNQTGYEQYFGPGTRLTVT.

The count of this clone is one. The gene calls are TRBV25-1 and TRBJ1-1; tentative D call: TRBD1 (5 bases). The CDR3 is 15 amino acids. CDR1 MGHDK and CDR2 SYGVNS come from the germline V gene. The V and J ends lost 2 bases and 3 bases respectively, with 13 bases between them. CDR3 bases: TGTGCCAGCAGTGAAGTGGGGGGGTACTACACTGAAGCTTTCTTT. As protein: CASSEVGGYYTEAFF.